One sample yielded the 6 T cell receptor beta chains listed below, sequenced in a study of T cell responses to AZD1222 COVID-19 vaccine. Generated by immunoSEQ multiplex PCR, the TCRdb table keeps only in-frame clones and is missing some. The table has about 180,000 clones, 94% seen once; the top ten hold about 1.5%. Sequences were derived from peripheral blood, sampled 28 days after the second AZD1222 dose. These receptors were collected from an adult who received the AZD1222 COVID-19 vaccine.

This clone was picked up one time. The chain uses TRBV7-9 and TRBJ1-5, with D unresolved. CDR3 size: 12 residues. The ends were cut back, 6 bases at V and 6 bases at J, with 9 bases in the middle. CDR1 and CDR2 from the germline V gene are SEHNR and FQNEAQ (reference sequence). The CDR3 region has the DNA TGTGCCAGCAGTAGGTTCGGTCAGCCCCAGCATTTT. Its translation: CASSRFGQPQHF.

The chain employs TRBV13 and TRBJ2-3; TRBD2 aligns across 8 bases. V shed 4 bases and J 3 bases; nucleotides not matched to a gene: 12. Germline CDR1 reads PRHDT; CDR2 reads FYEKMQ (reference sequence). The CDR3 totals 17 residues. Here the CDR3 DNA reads TGTGCCAGCAGCTCTACAACCCGGGGGGGCAGGACAGATACGCAGTATTTT. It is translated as CASSSTTRGGRTDTQYF.

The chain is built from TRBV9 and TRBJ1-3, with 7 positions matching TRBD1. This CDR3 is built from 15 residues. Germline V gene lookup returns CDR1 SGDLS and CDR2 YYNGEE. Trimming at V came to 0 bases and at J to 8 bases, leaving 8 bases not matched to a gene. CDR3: CASSVGLAGGHTIYF. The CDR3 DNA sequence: TGTGCCAGCAGCGTAGGGTTGGCAGGGGGGCACACCATATATTTT.

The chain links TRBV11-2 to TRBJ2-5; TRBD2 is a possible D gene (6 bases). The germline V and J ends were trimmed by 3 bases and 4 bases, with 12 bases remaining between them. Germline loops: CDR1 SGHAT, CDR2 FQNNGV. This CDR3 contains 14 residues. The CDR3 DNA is TGTGCCAGCAGCTTGTTTAGCGGCGGAGAGACCCAGTACTTC. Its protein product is CASSLFSGGETQYF. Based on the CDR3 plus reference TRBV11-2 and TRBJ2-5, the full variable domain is EAGVAQSPRYKIIEKRQSVAFWCNPISGHATLYWYQQILGQGPKLLIQFQNNGVVDDSQLPKDRFSAERLKGVDSTLKIQPAKLEDSAVYLCASSLFSGGETQYFGPGTRLLVL.

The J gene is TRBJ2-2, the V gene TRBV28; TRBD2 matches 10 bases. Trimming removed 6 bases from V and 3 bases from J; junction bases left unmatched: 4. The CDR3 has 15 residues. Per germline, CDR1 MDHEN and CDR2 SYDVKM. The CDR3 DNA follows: TGTGCCAGCAGCCTAGCGGGAGAGGACACCGGGGAGCTGTTTTTT. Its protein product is CASSLAGEDTGELFF.

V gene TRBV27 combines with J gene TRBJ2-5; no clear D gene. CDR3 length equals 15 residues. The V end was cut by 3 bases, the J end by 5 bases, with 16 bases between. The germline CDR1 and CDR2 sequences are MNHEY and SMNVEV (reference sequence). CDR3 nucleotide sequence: TGTGCCAGCAGTTTTAGTTTCGGACGCCGGGAGACCCAGTACTTC. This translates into CASSFSFGRRETQYF.